This T cell receptor (beta chain) came from a study of beta chain features in type 1 diabetes. Regarding the study as a whole: In every one of the four CD4+ subsets, TCRB CDR3s were moderately but significantly shorter in Type 1 diabetes patients. Whether TCRB rearrangement is influenced by HLA type was left unresolved in this analysis. A closer apparent resemblance between naive, central memory and Treg TCRB repertoires was seen in patients than in healthy donors.

On this clone itself: Its antigen is currently unknown.

Germline V lookup: CDR1 LNHNV, CDR2 YYDKDF (reference sequence). The CDR3 is made up of 14 amino acids. J was trimmed by 7 bases and V by 5 bases; bases with no gene match: 10. Every isolated RNA sample was fully reverse transcribed, so sequencing captured expressed TCRB transcripts. Generated by immunoSEQ multiplex PCR, the TCRdb table keeps only in-frame clones and is missing some. Here the sample spans around 310,000 clones, roughly 13% being singletons. The gene calls are TRBV15 and TRBJ1-1; 7 bases line up with TRBD1. The receptor comes from a woman aged 18-35 years with type 1 diabetes. The source material was naive CD4+ T cells from blood. CDR3 bases: TGTGCCACCAGCGCGGGACAGCCTAATTTTGAAGCTTTCTTT. It yields the protein CATSAGQPNFEAFF.